This T cell receptor beta chain stems from a study of T cells in tuberculosis. At the level of the study: Blood was taken before or within 7 days of anti-tuberculosis therapy.

The germline V gene has CDR1 SGHDT and CDR2 YYEEEE. CDR3 length: 15 amino acids. V was cut by 1 base and J by 0 bases, with 11 bases left in between. The assay was immunoSEQ multiplex PCR, and TCRdb's table has in-frame clones only and misses some. The data hold some 31,000 clones, with more than 85% observed a single time. Time point denoted: new active TB diagnosis, blood taken before or within 7 days of starting treatment. Unsorted cryopreserved PBMC were sequenced, averaging around 100,000 T cells per clinical donor. A note on this clone: The antigen is unknown.

Study-wide results and caveats: Shorter CDR3-alpha in active tuberculosis partly drove smaller distances.

The chain recombines TRBV5-6 with TRBJ2-7, with D possibly TRBD2 on 6 matching bases. The sample in question was PBMCs, obtained at tuberculosis diagnosis. The TCR comes from an adult with tuberculosis. Here the CDR3 DNA reads TGTGCCAGCAGCTTGATCCGGGGGAGCTCCTACGAGCAGTACTTC. It is translated as CASSLIRGSSYEQYF.